This T cell receptor beta chain was recovered during a study of metastatic and nonmetastatic thyroid tumors. Across the whole study: Repertoires were compared across blood and tumor or nodule tissue from malignant and benign thyroid patients. Study results and caveats: Benign nodules reportedly had significantly lower TCR beta diversity than malignant thyroid tumors in blood and tumor.

Note on this clone: The antigen remains unidentified.

Study processing details: A distant-metastasis classifier for papillary thyroid cancer was built using CDR3 differences across clinicopathological groups. TCRdb reprocessed the PCR reads using MiXCR. Clone size and V and J calls follow TCRdb, not the original study. The data contain approximately 26,000 clones, approximately 12% of them singletons. Thyroid surgery had not been preceded by any treatment in any patient. Sequencing was carried out using blood. The clonotype originates from a female donor with papillary thyroid cancer or a benign thyroid nodule (not recorded which). Some clones in this sample may be carry-over from other donors' samples.

CDR3 residues: CASSFVSSWTISNEQFF. In nucleotides, the CDR3 is TGTGCCAGCAGTTTTGTGTCTAGCTGGACGATAAGCAATGAGCAGTTCTTC. The gene calls are TRBV12-3 or TRBV12-4 and TRBJ2-1; D is possibly TRBD2 (5 bases). V was trimmed by 3 bases and J by 6 bases, leaving 21 bases between them. The CDR3 extends over 17 amino acids.